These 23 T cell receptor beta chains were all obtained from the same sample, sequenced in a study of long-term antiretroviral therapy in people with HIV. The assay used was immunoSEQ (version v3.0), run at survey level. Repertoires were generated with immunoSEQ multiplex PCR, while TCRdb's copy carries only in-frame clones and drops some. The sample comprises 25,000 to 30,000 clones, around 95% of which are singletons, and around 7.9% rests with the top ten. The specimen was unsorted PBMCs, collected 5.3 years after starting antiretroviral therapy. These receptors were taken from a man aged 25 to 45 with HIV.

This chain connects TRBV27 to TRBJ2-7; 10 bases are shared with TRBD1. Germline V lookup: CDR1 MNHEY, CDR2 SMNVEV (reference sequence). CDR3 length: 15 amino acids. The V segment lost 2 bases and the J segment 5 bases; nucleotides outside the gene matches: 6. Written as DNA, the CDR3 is TGTGCCAGCAGTTTAAGGACAGGGGGTATCCACGAGCAGTACTTC. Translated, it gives CASSLRTGGIHEQYF.

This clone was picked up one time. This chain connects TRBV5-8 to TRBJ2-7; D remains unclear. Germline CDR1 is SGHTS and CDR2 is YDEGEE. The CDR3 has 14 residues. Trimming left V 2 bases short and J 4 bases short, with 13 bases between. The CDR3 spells CASSFDILVYEQYF. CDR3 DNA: TGTGCCAGCAGCTTCGACATTCTAGTATACGAGCAGTACTTC.

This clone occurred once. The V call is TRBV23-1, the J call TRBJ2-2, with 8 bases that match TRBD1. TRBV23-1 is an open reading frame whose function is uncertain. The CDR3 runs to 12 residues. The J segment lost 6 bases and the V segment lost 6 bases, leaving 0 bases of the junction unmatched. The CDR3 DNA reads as TGCGCCAGCAGACAGGGGGCCGGGGAGCTGTTTTTT. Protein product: CASRQGAGELFF.

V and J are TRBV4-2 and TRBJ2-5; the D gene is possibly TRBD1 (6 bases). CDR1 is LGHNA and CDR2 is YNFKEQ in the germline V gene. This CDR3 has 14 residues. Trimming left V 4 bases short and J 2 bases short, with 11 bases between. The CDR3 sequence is CASSLDRNQETQYF. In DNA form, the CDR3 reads TGTGCCAGCAGCCTGGACAGAAATCAAGAGACCCAGTACTTC.

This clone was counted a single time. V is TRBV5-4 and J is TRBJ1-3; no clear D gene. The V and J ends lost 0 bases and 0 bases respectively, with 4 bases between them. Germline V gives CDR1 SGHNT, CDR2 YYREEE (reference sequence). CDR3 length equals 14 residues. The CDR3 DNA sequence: TGTGCCAGCAGCTTGGACAGCTCTGGAAACACCATATATTTT. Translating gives CASSLDSSGNTIYF.

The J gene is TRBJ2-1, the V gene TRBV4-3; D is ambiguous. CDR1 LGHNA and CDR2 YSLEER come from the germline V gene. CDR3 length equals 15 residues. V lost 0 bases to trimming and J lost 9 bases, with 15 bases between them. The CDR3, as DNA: TGCGCCAGCAGCCAAGAGTTTCTAAACGGGCGTGAGCAGTTCTTC. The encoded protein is CASSQEFLNGREQFF.

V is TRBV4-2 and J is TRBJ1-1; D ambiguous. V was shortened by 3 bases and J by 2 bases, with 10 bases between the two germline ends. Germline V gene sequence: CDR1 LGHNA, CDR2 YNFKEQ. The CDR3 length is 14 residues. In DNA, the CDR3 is TGTGCCAGCAGCCATATGGGCCTCAACACTGAAGCTTTCTTT. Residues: CASSHMGLNTEAFF.

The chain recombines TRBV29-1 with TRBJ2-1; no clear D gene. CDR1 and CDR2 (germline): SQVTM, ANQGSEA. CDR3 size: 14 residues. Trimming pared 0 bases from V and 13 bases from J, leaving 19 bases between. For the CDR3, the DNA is TGCAGCGTTGAAGATAGTAAAGGCAGGCAAAATCAGTTCTTC. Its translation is CSVEDSKGRQNQFF.

DNA of the CDR3: TGTGCCAGTAGCCCTTTCCCGGGACAGGGAAGTACGGATACGCAGTATTTT. As protein: CASSPFPGQGSTDTQYF. V and J are TRBV19 and TRBJ2-3; 9 nucleotides align to TRBD1. The germline V gene has CDR1 LNHDA and CDR2 SQIVND (reference sequence). This CDR3 has 17 residues. V lost 6 bases, J lost 6 bases, and 16 bases stayed unmatched.

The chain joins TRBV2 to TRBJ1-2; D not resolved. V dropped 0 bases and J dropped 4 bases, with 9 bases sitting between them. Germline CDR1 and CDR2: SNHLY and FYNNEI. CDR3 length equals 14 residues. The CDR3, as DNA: TGTGCCAGCAGTGAAGCGCTATCGGGCTATGGCTACACCTTC. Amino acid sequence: CASSEALSGYGYTF.

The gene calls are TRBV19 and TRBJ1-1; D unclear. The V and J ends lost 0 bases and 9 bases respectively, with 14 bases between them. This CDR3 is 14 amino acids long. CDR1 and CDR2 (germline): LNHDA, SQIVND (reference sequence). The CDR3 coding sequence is TGTGCCAGTAGTATAGATAGCAGAGGACGTAAAGCTTTCTTT. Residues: CASSIDSRGRKAFF.

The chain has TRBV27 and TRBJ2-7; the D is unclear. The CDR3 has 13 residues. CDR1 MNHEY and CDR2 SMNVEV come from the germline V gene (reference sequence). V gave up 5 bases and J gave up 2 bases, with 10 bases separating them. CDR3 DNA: TGTGCCAGCAGTCCGGCCGGACCCTACGAGCAGTACTTC. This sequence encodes CASSPAGPYEQYF.

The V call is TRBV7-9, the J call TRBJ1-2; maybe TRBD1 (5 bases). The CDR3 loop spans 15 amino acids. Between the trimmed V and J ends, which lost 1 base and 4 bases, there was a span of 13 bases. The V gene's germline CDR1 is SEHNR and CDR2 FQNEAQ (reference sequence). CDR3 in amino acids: CASSLERGTAYGYTF. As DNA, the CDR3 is TGTGCCAGCAGCTTAGAACGGGGGACGGCCTATGGCTACACCTTC.

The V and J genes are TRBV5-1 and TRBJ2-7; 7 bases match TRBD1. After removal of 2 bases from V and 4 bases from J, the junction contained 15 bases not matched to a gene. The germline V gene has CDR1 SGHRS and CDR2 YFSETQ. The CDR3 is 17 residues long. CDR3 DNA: TGCGCCAGCAGCTTAAGGACCGAGGACAGGCGGCGTTACGAGCAGTACTTC. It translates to CASSLRTEDRRRYEQYF.

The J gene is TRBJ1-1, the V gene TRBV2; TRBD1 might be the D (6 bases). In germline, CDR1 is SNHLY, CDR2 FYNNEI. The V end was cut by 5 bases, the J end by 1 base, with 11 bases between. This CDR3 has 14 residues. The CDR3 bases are TGTGCCAGCAGTTCCGGCAGGGGGAACACTGAAGCTTTCTTT. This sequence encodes CASSSGRGNTEAFF.

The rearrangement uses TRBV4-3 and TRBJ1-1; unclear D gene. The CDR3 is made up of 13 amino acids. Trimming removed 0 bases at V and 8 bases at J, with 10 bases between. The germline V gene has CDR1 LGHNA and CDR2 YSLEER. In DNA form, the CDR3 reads TGCGCCAGCAGCCAAGATCGAGACATGGAAGCTTTCTTT. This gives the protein CASSQDRDMEAFF.

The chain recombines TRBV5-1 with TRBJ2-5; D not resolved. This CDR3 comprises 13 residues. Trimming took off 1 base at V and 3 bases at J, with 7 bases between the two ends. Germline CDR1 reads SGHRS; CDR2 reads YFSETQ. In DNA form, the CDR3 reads TGCGCCAGCAGCTTGCCAGGAGAAGAGACCCAGTACTTC. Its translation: CASSLPGEETQYF.

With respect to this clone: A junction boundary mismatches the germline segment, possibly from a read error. CDR3 protein: CASSVAGRREQYF. Written as DNA, the CDR3 is TGTGCCAGCAGCGTAGCGGGAAGGCGGGAGCAGTACTTC. The J gene is TRBJ2-7, the V gene TRBV7-2; 8 bases are shared with TRBD2. Germline CDR1 SGHTA, CDR2 FQGNSA. The CDR3 is made up of 13 amino acids.

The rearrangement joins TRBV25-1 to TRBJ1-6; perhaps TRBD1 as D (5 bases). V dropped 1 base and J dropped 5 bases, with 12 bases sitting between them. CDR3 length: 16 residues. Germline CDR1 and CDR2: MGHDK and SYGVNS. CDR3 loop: CASSELSGRDNSPLHF. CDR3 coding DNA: TGTGCCAGCAGTGAATTATCAGGCAGGGATAATTCACCCCTCCACTTT.

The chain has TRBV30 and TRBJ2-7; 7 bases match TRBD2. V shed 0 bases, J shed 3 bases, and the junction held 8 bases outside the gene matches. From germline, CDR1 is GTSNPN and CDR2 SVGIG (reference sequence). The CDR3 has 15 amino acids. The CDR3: CAWSVKSSGYYEQYF. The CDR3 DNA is TGTGCCTGGAGTGTAAAATCTAGCGGCTACTACGAGCAGTACTTC. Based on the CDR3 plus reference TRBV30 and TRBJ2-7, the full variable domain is SQTIHQWPATLVQPVGSPLSLECTVEGTSNPNLYWYRQAAGRGLQLLFYSVGIGQISSEVPQNLSASRPQDRQFILSSKKLLLSDSGFYLCAWSVKSSGYYEQYFGPGTRLTVT.

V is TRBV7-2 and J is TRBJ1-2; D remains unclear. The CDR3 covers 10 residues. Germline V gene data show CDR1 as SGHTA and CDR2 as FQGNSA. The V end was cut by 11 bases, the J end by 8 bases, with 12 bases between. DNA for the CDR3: TGTGCCTCGGGGATGGCCGGCTACACCTTC. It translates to CASGMAGYTF.

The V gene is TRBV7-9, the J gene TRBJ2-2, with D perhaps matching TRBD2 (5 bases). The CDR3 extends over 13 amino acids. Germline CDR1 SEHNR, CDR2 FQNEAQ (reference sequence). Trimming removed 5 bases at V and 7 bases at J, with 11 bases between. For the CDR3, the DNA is TGTGCCAGCAGCAATGAGGGTGGCGGGGAGCTGTTTTTT. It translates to CASSNEGGGELFF. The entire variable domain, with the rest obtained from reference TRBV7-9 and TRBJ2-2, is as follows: DTGVSQNPRHKITKRGQNVTFRCDPISEHNRLYWYRQTLGQGPEFLTYFQNEAQLEKSRLLSDRFSAERPKGSFSTLEIQRTEQGDSAMYLCASSNEGGGELFFGEGSRLTVL.

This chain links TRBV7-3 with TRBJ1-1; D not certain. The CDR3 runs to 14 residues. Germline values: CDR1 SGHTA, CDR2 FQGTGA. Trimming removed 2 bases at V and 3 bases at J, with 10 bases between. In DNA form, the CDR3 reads TGTGCCAGCAGCTTAGGCGGCGGAGACACTGAAGCTTTCTTT. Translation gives CASSLGGGDTEAFF.